Shown below are 2 T cell receptor beta chains from a single sample sequenced in a study of blood T cell repertoires in COVID-19. Clones were read by immunoSEQ multiplex PCR, and TCRdb kept only the in-frame ones, dropping some. Of around 310,000 clones in the sample, 85% to 90% were seen once. Input material: PBMCs or T cells enriched from blood (not recorded which). The receptors stem from a woman aged 25 to 45 who had recovered from COVID-19.

V and J are TRBV7-3 and TRBJ2-1, with 8 positions matching TRBD2. Germline V lookup: CDR1 SGHTA, CDR2 FQGTGA. The CDR3 is made up of 14 amino acids. J gave up 8 bases and V 5 bases, and 8 bases lay outside the gene matches. The CDR3 reads CASSPGRGVDEQFF. Here the CDR3 DNA reads TGTGCCAGCAGCCCTGGGCGGGGGGTTGATGAGCAGTTCTTC.

The chain combines TRBV27 with TRBJ1-5; D gene unclear. The germline V gene encodes CDR1 MNHEY and CDR2 SMNVEV (reference sequence). The CDR3 is made up of 13 amino acids. V lost 3 bases, J lost 1 base, and 4 bases lay in between. CDR3 sequence: CASSFMSNQPQHF. As DNA, the CDR3 is TGTGCCAGCAGTTTCATGAGCAATCAGCCCCAGCATTTT.